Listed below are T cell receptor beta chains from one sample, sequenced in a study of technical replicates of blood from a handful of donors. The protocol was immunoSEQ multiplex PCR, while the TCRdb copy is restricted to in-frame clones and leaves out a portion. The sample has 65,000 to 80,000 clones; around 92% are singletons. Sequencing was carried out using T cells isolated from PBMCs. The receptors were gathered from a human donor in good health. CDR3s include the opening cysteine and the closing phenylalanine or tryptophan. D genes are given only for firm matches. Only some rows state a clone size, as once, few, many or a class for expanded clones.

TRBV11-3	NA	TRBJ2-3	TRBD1	CASSQVWDRGFSTDTQYF	TGTGCCAGCAGCCAGGTCTGGGACAGGGGCTTTAGCACAGATACGCAGTATTTT
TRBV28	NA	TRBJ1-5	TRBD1	CASRTGTAVSQPQHF	TGTGCCAGCAGGACCGGGACAGCGGTTAGTCAGCCCCAGCATTTT
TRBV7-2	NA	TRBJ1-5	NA	CASSPHSSNQPQHF	TGTGCCAGCAGCCCCCACTCTAGCAATCAGCCCCAGCATTTT
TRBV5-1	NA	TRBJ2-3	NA	CASSLSGQWTDTQYF	TGCGCCAGCAGCTTGTCAGGTCAATGGACAGATACGCAGTATTTT
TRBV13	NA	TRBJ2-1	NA	CASSFGGTFYNEQFF	TGTGCCAGCAGCTTCGGTGGGACTTTTTACAATGAGCAGTTCTTC
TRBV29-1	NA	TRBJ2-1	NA	CSVWRANEQFF	TGCAGCGTTTGGAGGGCAAATGAGCAGTTCTTC
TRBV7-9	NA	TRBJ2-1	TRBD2	CASSLGLVLAGYNEQFF	TGTGCCAGCAGCTTAGGTTTAGTACTAGCGGGTTACAATGAGCAGTTCTTC
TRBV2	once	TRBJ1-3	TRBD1	CASREDRAGNTIYF	TGTGCCAGCAGGGAAGACAGGGCGGGAAACACCATATATTTT
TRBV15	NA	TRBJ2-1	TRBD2	CATSEGLFSYNEQFF	TGTGCCACCAGCGAGGGACTATTCTCCTACAATGAGCAGTTCTTC
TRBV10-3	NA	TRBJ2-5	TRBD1	CAIRKTGDEETQYF	TGTGCCATCAGAAAGACAGGGGACGAAGAGACCCAGTACTTC
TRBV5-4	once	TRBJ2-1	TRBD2	CASSLQREDYNEQFF	TGTGCCAGCAGCTTGCAGCGGGAGGACTACAATGAGCAGTTCTTC
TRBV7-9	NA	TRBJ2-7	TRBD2	CASSSDSGRPVERYF	TGTGCCAGCAGCTCCGATTCCGGGAGGCCGGTTGAACGGTACTTC